The 12 T cell receptor beta chains given below trace back to one sample, sequenced in a study of blood T cells in healthy people across ages. A second about 7 to 12 cycle PCR used barcoded and J-beta primers. TCRdb itself ran the 5' RACE reads through MiXCR, one entry per CDR3 protein. The repertoire holds fewer than 900,000 distinct CDR3 sequences, with approximately 43% as singletons. Input material: blood. These TCRs come from a woman aged 55-70 years in good health.

This rearrangement joins TRBV6-2 or TRBV6-3 to TRBJ1-5; 9 bases fit TRBD1. Germline lookup yields CDR1 MNHEY and CDR2 SVGEGT. The CDR3 loop spans 17 amino acids. With V trimmed by 2 bases and J by 7 bases, 12 bases remained unmatched. The CDR3 DNA sequence: TGTGCCAGCAGTTACGGGATATCCGGGACAGGGACACAGCCCCAGCATTTT. It yields the protein CASSYGISGTGTQPQHF.

The chain carries TRBV5-1 and TRBJ2-7; the match to TRBD1 covers 7 bases. From germline, CDR1 is SGHRS and CDR2 YFSETQ. This CDR3 has 15 residues. V shed 4 bases, J shed 3 bases, and the junction held 10 bases outside the gene matches. CDR3 bases: TGCGCCAGCAGCGAAAACCCCGGGACAGACTACGAGCAGTACTTC. The encoded protein is CASSENPGTDYEQYF. Full variable domain (rest looked up from reference TRBV5-1 and TRBJ2-7): KAGVTQTPRYLIKTRGQQVTLSCSPISGHRSVSWYQQTPGQGLQFLFEYFSETQRNKGNFPGRFSGRQFSNSRSEMNVSTLELGDSALYLCASSENPGTDYEQYFGPGTRLTVT.

This clonotype was detected ten times or more. This chain uses TRBV5-1 with TRBJ2-7, with D unresolved. CDR1 is SGHRS, CDR2 YFSETQ, per germline. This CDR3 comprises 15 residues. V shed 4 bases and J shed 6 bases, with 20 bases lying between them. CDR3: CASSETTPAGPEQYF. For the CDR3, the DNA is TGCGCCAGCAGCGAGACGACCCCAGCAGGTCCCGAGCAGTACTTC.

The chain's CDR3 is CASSLGGTGSNHGYTF. CDR3 in DNA: TGTGCCAGCAGCTTAGGGGGGACAGGATCGAATCATGGCTACACCTTC. The V gene is TRBV7-2, the J gene TRBJ1-2; 8 bases are a match to TRBD1. The ends lost 1 base at V and 6 bases at J; junction bases unmatched: 10. From germline, CDR1 is SGHTA and CDR2 FQGNSA. This CDR3 spans 16 amino acids.

This rearrangement joins TRBV7-2 to TRBJ1-4; D is possibly TRBD1 (5 bases). CDR1 is SGHTA, CDR2 FQGNSA, per germline. V was shortened by 4 bases and J by 4 bases, with 16 bases between the two germline ends. CDR3 size: 16 residues. The CDR3 region is CASSSTPRGNNEKLFF. The CDR3, as DNA: TGTGCCAGCAGCTCGACGCCCCGGGGGAATAATGAAAAACTGTTTTTT. Together with reference TRBV7-2 and TRBJ1-4, the CDR3 gives the full variable domain: GAGVSQSPSNKVTEKGKDVELRCDPISGHTALYWYRQSLGQGLEFLIYFQGNSAPDKSGLPSDRFSAERTGGSVSTLTIQRTQQEDSAVYLCASSSTPRGNNEKLFFGSGTQLSVL.

V gene TRBV3-1 combines with J gene TRBJ2-2, with 8 bases that match TRBD2. The ends lost 10 bases at V and 4 bases at J; junction bases unmatched: 11. The CDR3 consists of 15 residues. CDR1 LGHDT and CDR2 YNNKEL come from the germline V gene (reference sequence). Here the CDR3 reads CATYRGSGTTGELFF. CDR3 DNA sequence: TGTGCCACATACAGAGGTAGCGGGACCACCGGGGAGCTGTTTTTT.

The chain links TRBV18 to TRBJ1-2, with D possibly being TRBD1 (5 bases). The germline gives CDR1 KGHSH, CDR2 LQKENI. The CDR3 loop spans 14 amino acids. Trimming cost V 8 bases and J 0 bases, with 13 bases left between them. CDR3 sequence reads: CASRYGAANYGYTF. The CDR3 nucleotides read TGTGCCAGCCGATACGGGGCAGCTAACTATGGCTACACCTTC.

This sequence joins TRBV18 and TRBJ2-2; 7 nucleotides match TRBD1. The CDR3 is made up of 15 amino acids. Unmatched junction bases numbered 5, after V lost 3 bases and J lost 4 bases. In germline, CDR1 is KGHSH, CDR2 LQKENI. The CDR3 nucleotides are TGTGCCAGCTCACCCTGGACAGGAGGCACCGGGGAGCTGTTTTTT. Protein sequence: CASSPWTGGTGELFF. Full variable domain (missing parts from reference TRBV18 and TRBJ2-2): NAGVMQNPRHLVRRRGQEARLRCSPMKGHSHVYWYRQLPEEGLKFMVYLQKENIIDESGMPKERFSAEFPKEGPSILRIQQVVRGDSAAYFCASSPWTGGTGELFFGEGSRLTVL.

This clonotype was seen at least ten times. The chain is built from TRBV7-2 and TRBJ2-2, with 9 bases aligning to TRBD1. Germline V gene lookup returns CDR1 SGHTA and CDR2 FQGNSA. Trimming took 3 bases from V and 6 from J; bases not matched to a gene: 8. The CDR3 is made up of 16 amino acids. CDR3 loop: CASSFPTGGNPGELFF. In nucleotides, the CDR3 is TGTGCCAGCAGCTTTCCGACAGGGGGAAACCCCGGGGAGCTGTTTTTT.

This clonotype was seen more than once but under ten times. This sequence joins TRBV12-3 or TRBV12-4 and TRBJ2-3; either TRBD1 or TRBD2 may fit D (5 bases each). The V end was cut by 0 bases, the J end by 2 bases, with 21 bases between. This CDR3 is 19 amino acids long. CDR3 loop: CASSLAGLGREDNTDTQYF. The DNA of the CDR3 is TGTGCCAGCAGTTTAGCGGGTTTGGGACGGGAAGATAACACAGATACGCAGTATTTT.

A word on this clonotype: The junction departs from germline at one end; a sequencing error may be responsible. The chain is built from TRBV5-1 and TRBJ2-3, with TRBD2 matching 14 bases. The germline V gene encodes CDR1 SGHRS and CDR2 YFSETQ. This CDR3 is 18 amino acids long. In DNA form, the CDR3 reads TGCGCCAGCAGCTCAAGGCCGACTAGCGGGGGGGCAGGAGATATGCAGTATTTT. Its translation is CASSSRPTSGGAGDMQYF.

This clonotype was observed at least ten times. This sequence joins TRBV7-9 and TRBJ2-3, with TRBD1 matching 8 bases. V lost 1 base, J lost 4 bases, and 7 bases stayed unmatched. Germline lookup yields CDR1 SEHNR and CDR2 FQNEAQ (reference sequence). The CDR3 runs to 16 residues. The CDR3 protein is CASSLGQGSYADTQYF. The CDR3 nucleotides read TGTGCCAGCAGCTTAGGACAGGGGTCTTACGCAGATACGCAGTATTTT.